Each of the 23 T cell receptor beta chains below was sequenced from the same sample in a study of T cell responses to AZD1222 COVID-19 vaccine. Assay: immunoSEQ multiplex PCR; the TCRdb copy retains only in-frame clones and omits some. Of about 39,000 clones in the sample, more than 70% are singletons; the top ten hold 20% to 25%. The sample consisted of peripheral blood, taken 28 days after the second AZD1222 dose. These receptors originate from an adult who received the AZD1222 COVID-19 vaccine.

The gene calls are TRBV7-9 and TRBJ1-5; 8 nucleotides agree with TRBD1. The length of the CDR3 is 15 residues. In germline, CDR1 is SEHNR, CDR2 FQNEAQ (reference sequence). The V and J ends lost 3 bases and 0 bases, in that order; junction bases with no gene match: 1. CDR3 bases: TGTGCCAGCAGCTTGACAGGGGCTAGCAATCAGCCCCAGCATTTT. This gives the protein CASSLTGASNQPQHF.

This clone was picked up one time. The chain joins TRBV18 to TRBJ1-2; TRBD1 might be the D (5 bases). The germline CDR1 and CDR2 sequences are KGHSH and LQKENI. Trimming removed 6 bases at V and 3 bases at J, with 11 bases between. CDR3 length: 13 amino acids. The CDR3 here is CASSGGEDYGYTF. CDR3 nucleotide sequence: TGTGCCAGCTCTGGAGGGGAGGACTATGGCTACACCTTC.

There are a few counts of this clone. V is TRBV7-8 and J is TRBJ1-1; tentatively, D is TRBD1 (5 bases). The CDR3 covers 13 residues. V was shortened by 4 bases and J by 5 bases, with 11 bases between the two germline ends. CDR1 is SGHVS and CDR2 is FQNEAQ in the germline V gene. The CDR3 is CASSSRVATEAFF. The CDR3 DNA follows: TGTGCCAGCAGCTCCAGGGTGGCGACTGAAGCTTTCTTT.

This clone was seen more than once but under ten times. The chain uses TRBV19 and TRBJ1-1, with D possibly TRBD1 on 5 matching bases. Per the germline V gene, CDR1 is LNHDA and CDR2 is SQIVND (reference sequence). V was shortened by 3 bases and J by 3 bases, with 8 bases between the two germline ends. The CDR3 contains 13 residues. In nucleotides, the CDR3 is TGTGCCAGTAGTATCGGCAGGGACACTGAAGCTTTCTTT. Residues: CASSIGRDTEAFF.

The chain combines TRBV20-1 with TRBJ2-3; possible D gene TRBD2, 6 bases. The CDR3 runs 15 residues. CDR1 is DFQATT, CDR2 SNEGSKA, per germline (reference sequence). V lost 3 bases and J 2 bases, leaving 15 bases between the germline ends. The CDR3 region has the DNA TGCAGTGCTAGTCCTCGGGACTCTTACACAGATACGCAGTATTTT. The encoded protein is CSASPRDSYTDTQYF.

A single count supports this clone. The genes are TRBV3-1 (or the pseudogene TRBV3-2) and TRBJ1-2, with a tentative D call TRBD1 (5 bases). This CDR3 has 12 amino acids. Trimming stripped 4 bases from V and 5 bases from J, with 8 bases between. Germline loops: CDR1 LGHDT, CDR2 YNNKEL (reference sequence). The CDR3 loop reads CASSPGKYGYTF. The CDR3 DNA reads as TGTGCCAGCAGCCCAGGGAAATATGGCTACACCTTC.

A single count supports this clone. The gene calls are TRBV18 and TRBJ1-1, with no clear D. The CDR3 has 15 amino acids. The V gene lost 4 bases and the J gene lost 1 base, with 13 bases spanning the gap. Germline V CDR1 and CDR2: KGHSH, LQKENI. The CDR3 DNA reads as TGTGCCAGCTCACGTACCGCGGAAGGGAACACTGAAGCTTTCTTT. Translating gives CASSRTAEGNTEAFF.

The CDR3 is CASSLGGGYNEQFF. The CDR3 DNA follows: TGTGCCAGCAGTTTAGGGGGGGGCTACAATGAGCAGTTCTTC. V usage is TRBV27 and J usage is TRBJ2-1; 7 nucleotides agree with TRBD2. The CDR3 spans 14 residues. Germline V CDR1 and CDR2: MNHEY, SMNVEV (reference sequence). The V segment lost 2 bases and the J segment 3 bases; nucleotides outside the gene matches: 1.

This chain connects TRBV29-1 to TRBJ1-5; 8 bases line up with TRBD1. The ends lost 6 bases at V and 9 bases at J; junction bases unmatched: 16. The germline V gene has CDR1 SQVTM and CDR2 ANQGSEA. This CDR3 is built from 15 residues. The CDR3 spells CSVERLDRGSWPQHF. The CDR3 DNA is TGCAGCGTGGAACGCCTCGACAGGGGATCATGGCCCCAGCATTTT.

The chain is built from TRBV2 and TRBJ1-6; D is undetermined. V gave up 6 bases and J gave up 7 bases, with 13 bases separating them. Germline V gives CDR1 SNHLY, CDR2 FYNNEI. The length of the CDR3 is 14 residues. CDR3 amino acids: CASSVGQRNSPLHF. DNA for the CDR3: TGTGCCAGCAGCGTTGGGCAGAGGAATTCACCCCTCCACTTT. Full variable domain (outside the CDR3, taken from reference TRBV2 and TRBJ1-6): EPEVTQTPSHQVTQMGQEVILRCVPISNHLYFYWYRQILGQKVEFLVSFYNNEISEKSEIFDDQFSVERPDGSNFTLKIRSTKLEDSAMYFCASSVGQRNSPLHFGNGTRLTVT.

DNA for the CDR3: TGCAGCGTCCAAGCGCGGGAGAACACTGAAGCTTTCTTT. Its protein is CSVQARENTEAFF. The V call is TRBV29-1, the J call TRBJ1-1; no reliable D call. V was cut by 6 bases and J by 1 base, with 12 bases left in between. The CDR3 spans 13 residues. CDR1 and CDR2 (germline): SQVTM, ANQGSEA.

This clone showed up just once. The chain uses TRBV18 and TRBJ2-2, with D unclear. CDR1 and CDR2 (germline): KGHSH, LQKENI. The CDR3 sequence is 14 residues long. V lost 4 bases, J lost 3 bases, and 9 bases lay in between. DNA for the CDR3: TGTGCCAGCTCACGACGGACGGACACCGGGGAGCTGTTTTTT. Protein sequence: CASSRRTDTGELFF.

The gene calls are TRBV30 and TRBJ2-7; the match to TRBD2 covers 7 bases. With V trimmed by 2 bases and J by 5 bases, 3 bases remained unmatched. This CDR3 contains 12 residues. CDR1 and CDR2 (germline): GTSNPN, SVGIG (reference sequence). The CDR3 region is CAWSHGGNEQYF. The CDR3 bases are TGTGCCTGGAGTCACGGGGGGAACGAGCAGTACTTC.

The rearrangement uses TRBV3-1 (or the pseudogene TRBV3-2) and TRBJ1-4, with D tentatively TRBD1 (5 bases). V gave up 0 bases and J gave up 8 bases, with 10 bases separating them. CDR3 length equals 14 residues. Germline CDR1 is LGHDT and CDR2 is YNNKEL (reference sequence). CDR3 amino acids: CASSQEGEGEKLFF. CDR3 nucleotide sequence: TGTGCCAGCAGCCAAGAGGGGGAAGGGGAAAAACTGTTTTTT.

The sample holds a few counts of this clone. The CDR3 DNA sequence: TGTGCCAGCGCGACAGGCAGGAGCTCCTACGAGCAGTACTTC. It encodes CASATGRSSYEQYF. This rearrangement joins TRBV28 to TRBJ2-7; tentatively, D is TRBD1 (6 bases). Germline V gene data show CDR1 as MDHEN and CDR2 as SYDVKM. Trimming stripped 8 bases from V and 0 bases from J, with 14 bases between. The CDR3 loop spans 14 amino acids.

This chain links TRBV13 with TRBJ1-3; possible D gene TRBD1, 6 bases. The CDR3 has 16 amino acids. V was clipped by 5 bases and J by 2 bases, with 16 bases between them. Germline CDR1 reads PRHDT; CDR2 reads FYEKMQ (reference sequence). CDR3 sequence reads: CASSPGTTGAGNTIYF. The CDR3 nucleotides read TGTGCCAGCAGCCCAGGGACAACCGGGGCTGGAAACACCATATATTTT.

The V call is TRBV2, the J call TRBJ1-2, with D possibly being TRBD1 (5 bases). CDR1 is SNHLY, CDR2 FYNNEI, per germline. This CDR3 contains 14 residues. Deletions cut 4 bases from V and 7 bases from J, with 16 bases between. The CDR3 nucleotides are TGTGCCAGCAGTGGGGGGGAGGGATTTGGTGGCTACACCTTC. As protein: CASSGGEGFGGYTF.

The CDR3 sequence is CASGAGMGEQYF. The CDR3 nucleotides are TGTGCCAGCGGGGCAGGGATGGGCGAGCAGTACTTC. The V call is TRBV2, the J call TRBJ2-7; possibly TRBD1 for D (5 bases). This CDR3 spans 12 amino acids. V gave up 8 bases and J gave up 6 bases, with 14 bases separating them. Germline-derived CDR1 and CDR2 are SNHLY and FYNNEI.

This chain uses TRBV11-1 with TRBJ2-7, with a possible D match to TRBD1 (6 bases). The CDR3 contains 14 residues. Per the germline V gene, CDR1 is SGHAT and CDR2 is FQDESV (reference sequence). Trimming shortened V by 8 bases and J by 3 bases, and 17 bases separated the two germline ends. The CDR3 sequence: CASSLRGQFYEQYF. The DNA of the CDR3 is TGTGCCAGCTCCCTCAGGGGACAATTCTACGAGCAGTACTTC.

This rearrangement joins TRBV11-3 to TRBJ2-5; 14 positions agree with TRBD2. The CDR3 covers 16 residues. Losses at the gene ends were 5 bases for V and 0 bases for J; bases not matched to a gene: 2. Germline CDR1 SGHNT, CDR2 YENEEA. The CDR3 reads CASSPGLAGDQETQYF. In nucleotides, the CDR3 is TGTGCCAGCAGCCCGGGACTAGCGGGGGACCAAGAGACCCAGTACTTC.

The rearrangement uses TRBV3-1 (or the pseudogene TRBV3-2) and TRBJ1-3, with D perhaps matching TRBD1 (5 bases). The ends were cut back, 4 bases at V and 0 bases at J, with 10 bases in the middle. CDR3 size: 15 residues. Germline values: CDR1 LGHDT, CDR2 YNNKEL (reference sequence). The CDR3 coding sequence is TGTGCCAGCAGCCGGGGGACGGACTCTGGAAACACCATATATTTT. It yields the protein CASSRGTDSGNTIYF.

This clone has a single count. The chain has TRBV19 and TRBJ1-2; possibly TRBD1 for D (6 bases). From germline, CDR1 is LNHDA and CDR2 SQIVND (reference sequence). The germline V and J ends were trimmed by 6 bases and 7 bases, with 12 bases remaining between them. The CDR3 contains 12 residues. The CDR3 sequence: CASSPTGSGYTF. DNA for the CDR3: TGTGCCAGTAGCCCTACAGGGTCTGGCTACACCTTC.

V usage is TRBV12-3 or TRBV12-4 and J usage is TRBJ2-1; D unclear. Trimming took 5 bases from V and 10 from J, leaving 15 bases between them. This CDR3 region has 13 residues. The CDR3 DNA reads TGTGCCAGCAGTAGGGTCCCCGAGGAAGAGCAGTTCTTC. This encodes CASSRVPEEEQFF.